Listed below are T cell receptor beta chains from one sample, sequenced in a study of neurological immune-mediated disorders. MiXCR, run by TCRdb on the 5' RACE reads, gives a single entry per CDR3 protein. Among some 60,000 distinct CDR3 sequences listed, 3.5% to 4.5% were seen once. Sequenced: PBMCs. Receptors originate from a woman aged 50 to 60 with multiple sclerosis. Each CDR3 is given with its conserved first and last residue. Fields, in order: V gene, D gene, clone size, J gene, CDR3 protein, CDR3 DNA. D genes are given only for firm matches. Some rows mark clone size as missing; the rest say once, few, many or name a class of expanded clone.

v_call: TRBV7-9; d_call: TRBD1; clone_size: many; j_call: TRBJ2-5; cdr3_aa: CASSLAQGKTQYF; cdr3_nt: TGTGCCAGCAGCTTGGCACAGGGGAAGACCCAGTACTTC
v_call: TRBV10-3; d_call: TRBD1; clone_size: many; j_call: TRBJ2-3; cdr3_aa: CAIGLTGGDTQYF; cdr3_nt: TGTGCCATCGGCCTCACAGGGGGTGATACGCAGTATTTT
v_call: TRBV9; d_call: -; clone_size: many; j_call: TRBJ1-1; cdr3_aa: CASGRLNTEAFF; cdr3_nt: TGTGCCAGCGGACGTTTGAACACTGAAGCTTTCTTT
v_call: TRBV6-2/TRBV6-3; d_call: -; clone_size: many; j_call: TRBJ1-2; cdr3_aa: CASSWTTTNYGYTF; cdr3_nt: TGTGCCAGCAGTTGGACCACAACTAACTATGGCTACACCTTC
v_call: TRBV2; d_call: -; clone_size: few; j_call: TRBJ1-5; cdr3_aa: CASSESLQPQNF; cdr3_nt: TGTGCCAGCAGTGAATCCCTTCAGCCCCAGAATTTT
v_call: TRBV20-1; d_call: TRBD1; clone_size: many; j_call: TRBJ2-5; cdr3_aa: CSAPPGTGGKETQYF; cdr3_nt: TGCAGTGCGCCCCCGGGGACAGGAGGGAAAGAGACCCAGTACTTC
v_call: TRBV5-1; d_call: -; clone_size: many; j_call: TRBJ1-2; cdr3_aa: CASSPRTEGGYTF; cdr3_nt: TGCGCCAGCAGCCCAAGGACAGAGGGTGGCTACACCTTC
v_call: TRBV7-2; d_call: TRBD2; clone_size: many; j_call: TRBJ2-1; cdr3_aa: CASSLKREGRNEQFF; cdr3_nt: TGTGCCAGCAGCTTAAAGCGGGAGGGCCGAAATGAGCAGTTCTTC
v_call: TRBV7-9; d_call: -; clone_size: many; j_call: TRBJ1-5; cdr3_aa: CASSLEAGWTSNQPQHF; cdr3_nt: TGTGCCAGCAGCTTAGAAGCAGGGTGGACTAGCAATCAGCCCCAGCATTTT
v_call: TRBV20-1; d_call: TRBD1; clone_size: many; j_call: TRBJ1-1; cdr3_aa: CSARVTGTGGTEAFF; cdr3_nt: TGCAGTGCTAGGGTCACCGGGACAGGGGGCACTGAAGCTTTCTTT
v_call: TRBV2; d_call: -; clone_size: many; j_call: TRBJ1-1; cdr3_aa: CASRAPGGNTEAFF; cdr3_nt: TGTGCCAGCAGGGCCCCGGGGGGGAACACTGAAGCTTTCTTT
v_call: TRBV20-1; d_call: -; clone_size: many; j_call: TRBJ1-2; cdr3_aa: CSARDHGEDGYTF; cdr3_nt: TGCAGTGCTAGAGATCATGGAGAGGATGGCTACACCTTC
v_call: TRBV12-3/TRBV12-4; d_call: -; clone_size: many; j_call: TRBJ2-2; cdr3_aa: CASSFGVNTGELFF; cdr3_nt: TGTGCCAGCAGTTTCGGAGTGAACACCGGGGAGCTGTTTTTT
v_call: TRBV20-1; d_call: -; clone_size: few; j_call: TRBJ1-5; cdr3_aa: CSASAGTTINQPQHF; cdr3_nt: TGCAGTGCTAGTGCCGGGACCACAATCAATCAGCCCCAGCATTTT
v_call: TRBV11-3; d_call: -; clone_size: many; j_call: TRBJ1-4; cdr3_aa: CASSLGSGVHEKLFF; cdr3_nt: TGTGCCAGCAGCTTAGGTTCCGGGGTTCATGAAAAACTGTTTTTT
v_call: TRBV6-5; d_call: TRBD1; clone_size: many; j_call: TRBJ2-2; cdr3_aa: CASSTIRQGAGELFF; cdr3_nt: TGTGCCAGCAGTACTATAAGACAGGGGGCCGGGGAGCTGTTTTTT
v_call: TRBV6-6; d_call: -; clone_size: many; j_call: TRBJ2-2; cdr3_aa: CASHHGGRGTGELFF; cdr3_nt: TGTGCCAGCCACCATGGGGGGCGCGGGACCGGGGAGCTGTTTTTT
v_call: TRBV20-1; d_call: -; clone_size: many; j_call: TRBJ2-1; cdr3_aa: CSARVGGVNSGLYNEQFF; cdr3_nt: TGCAGTGCTAGAGTAGGGGGGGTTAATAGCGGGCTATACAATGAGCAGTTCTTC
v_call: TRBV20-1; d_call: TRBD2; clone_size: many; j_call: TRBJ2-5; cdr3_aa: CSAATSGIGKTQYF; cdr3_nt: TGCAGTGCCGCGACTAGCGGGATCGGGAAGACCCAGTACTTC
v_call: TRBV9; d_call: -; clone_size: many; j_call: TRBJ2-6; cdr3_aa: CASSEHSGANVLTF; cdr3_nt: TGTGCCAGCAGCGAACACTCTGGGGCCAACGTCCTGACTTTC
v_call: TRBV5-1; d_call: -; clone_size: many; j_call: TRBJ1-1; cdr3_aa: CASSLDGLNTEAFF; cdr3_nt: TGCGCCAGCAGCTTGGATGGCTTGAACACTGAAGCTTTCTTT
v_call: TRBV11-3; d_call: -; clone_size: -; j_call: TRBJ2-1; cdr3_aa: CASSLVPLSYNEQFF; cdr3_nt: TGTGCCAGCAGCTTAGTTCCGCTGTCCTACAATGAGCAGTTCTTC
v_call: TRBV20-1; d_call: -; clone_size: many; j_call: TRBJ2-2; cdr3_aa: CSAQGGTGELFF; cdr3_nt: TGCAGTGCCCAAGGTGGAACCGGGGAGCTGTTTTTT
v_call: TRBV6-6; d_call: TRBD1; clone_size: -; j_call: TRBJ1-2; cdr3_aa: CASSFPEGQANEGYTF; cdr3_nt: TGTGCCAGCAGTTTCCCCGAGGGACAGGCTAATGAAGGCTACACCTTC
v_call: TRBV21-1; d_call: -; clone_size: many; j_call: TRBJ2-3; cdr3_aa: CASSRKGKREGYTDTQYF; cdr3_nt: TGTGCCAGCAGTCGTAAAGGCAAGCGGGAAGGTTACACAGATACGCAGTATTTT
v_call: TRBV20-1; d_call: -; clone_size: many; j_call: TRBJ2-3; cdr3_aa: CSARVVGRSTDTQYF; cdr3_nt: TGCAGTGCTAGAGTTGTCGGGAGAAGCACAGATACGCAGTATTTT
v_call: TRBV7-3; d_call: -; clone_size: many; j_call: TRBJ2-7; cdr3_aa: CASSLIGGYEQYF; cdr3_nt: TGTGCCAGCAGCTTAATTGGAGGGTACGAGCAGTACTTC
v_call: TRBV7-8; d_call: -; clone_size: many; j_call: TRBJ1-2; cdr3_aa: CASSFGTNYGYTF; cdr3_nt: TGTGCCAGCAGCTTCGGGACTAACTATGGCTACACCTTC
v_call: TRBV5-1; d_call: -; clone_size: many; j_call: TRBJ2-7; cdr3_aa: CASSKEGLHSYEQYF; cdr3_nt: TGCGCCAGCAGCAAAGAGGGACTTCACTCCTACGAGCAGTACTTC
v_call: TRBV7-6; d_call: -; clone_size: many; j_call: TRBJ2-1; cdr3_aa: CASSLPRLAPELFF; cdr3_nt: TGTGCCAGCAGCCTACCCAGGTTGGCCCCCGAGCTGTTCTTC
v_call: TRBV29-1; d_call: TRBD1; clone_size: few; j_call: TRBJ1-1; cdr3_aa: CSGGDLDREVLGGEAFF; cdr3_nt: TGCAGCGGAGGTGATTTGGACAGGGAGGTACTTGGCGGTGAAGCTTTCTTT
v_call: TRBV19; d_call: -; clone_size: -; j_call: TRBJ2-2; cdr3_aa: CASSILVGELFF; cdr3_nt: TGTGCCAGTAGTATATTAGTCGGGGAGCTGTTTTTT